This T cell receptor (beta chain) emerged from a study of post-analysis software for immune sequencing data. As for the study in general: Included among the disease courses, which were recorded for the cohort, were relapsing-remitting, secondary progressive and progressive-relapsing multiple sclerosis.

Note on this clonotype: Its antigen remains unidentified.

Every TCR beta cDNA library bore unique molecular identifiers. Each batch of roughly 1 to 11 million T cells produced hundreds of thousands of cDNA molecules. TCRdb re-called the PCR reads through MiXCR, storing one row per CDR3 protein. In the table there are fewer than 700,000 distinct CDR3 sequences, roughly 45% of which are singletons. Looked up from germline, CDR1 is DFQATT and CDR2 is SNEGSKA (reference sequence). This CDR3 is 14 amino acids long. The V end was cut by 6 bases, the J end by 1 base, with 16 bases between. General study results and limits: Strong co-clustering by F measure linked samples that shared a preparation batch. Multiple sclerosis was associated with a significant reduction in normalized Chao1 diversity relative to controls. Roughly five TRBV segments were significantly more frequent in patients than in controls. TRBV5-6, TRBV5-1 and TRBV20-1 were among these segments.

The specimen was blood. The clonotype was recovered from a girl between 5 and 17 years old with multiple sclerosis. The rearrangement joins TRBV20-1 to TRBJ2-7; D is perhaps TRBD1 or TRBD2 (6 bases each). This CDR3 reads CSAPGAARSYEQYF. The CDR3 region has the DNA TGCAGTGCCCCGGGGGCGGCCCGGTCCTACGAGCAGTACTTC.